The sequence of this T cell receptor beta chain was determined in a study of T cell responses to AZD1222 COVID-19 vaccine. Study-wide points: Reportedly, nearly half of unique spike TCRs recognized epitopes outside B.1.351/B.1.1.7 mutations. Vaccine-related CD4 TCRs covered spike, predominating at 160-218 and 743-854. Donors skewed white British and female; clonal diversity was possibly underestimated.

A word on this clone: Its specificity is unknown.

Looked up from germline, CDR1 is KGHDR and CDR2 is SFDVKD. The CDR3 loop spans 14 amino acids. Trimming took off 2 bases at V and 4 bases at J, with 9 bases between the two ends. Some clones are missing from TCRdb's copy, which holds only in-frame ones; the method was immunoSEQ multiplex PCR. The top ten clones hold 35% to 55% of a sample with roughly 100,000 clones, about 91% of them seen once. This sequence originates from an adult who received the AZD1222 COVID-19 vaccine. The V gene is TRBV24-1, the J gene TRBJ2-3; weak D call: TRBD1 (6 bases). Sequences were derived from peripheral blood, sampled 28 days after the second AZD1222 dose. The CDR3 region has the DNA TGTGCCACCAGTGATTGGCAGGGGCCAGATACGCAGTATTTT. Its translation: CATSDWQGPDTQYF.